This TCR beta chain comes out of a study of shared clonotypes between healthy human individuals. TCRdb's table, derived via immunoSEQ multiplex PCR, lists solely in-frame clones and lacks some. In the table there are about 2.3 million clones, 92% of which are singletons. V was cut by 5 bases and J by 15 bases, with 16 bases left in between. CDR3 size: 12 residues. CDR1 and CDR2 (germline): MDHEN, SYDVKM. This TCR derives from a man aged 18 to 35 in good health. Some clones in this sample may be carry-over from other donors' samples. V usage is TRBV28 and J usage is TRBJ2-2; possibly TRBD1 for D (5 bases). The sequencing input was naive CD4+ T cells from PBMCs. Subset noted: CD45RA+ positively selected. CDR3 nucleotide sequence: TGTGCCAGCAGTCCCCGGACACCTGCTATGTTTTTT. Its protein product is CASSPRTPAMFF.